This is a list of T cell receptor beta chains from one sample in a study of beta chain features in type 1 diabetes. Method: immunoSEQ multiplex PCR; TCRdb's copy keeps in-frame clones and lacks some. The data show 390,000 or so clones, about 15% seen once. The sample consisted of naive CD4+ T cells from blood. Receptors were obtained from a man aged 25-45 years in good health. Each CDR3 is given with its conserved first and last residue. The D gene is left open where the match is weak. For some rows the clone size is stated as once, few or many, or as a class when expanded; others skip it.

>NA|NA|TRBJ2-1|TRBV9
CASSVTSTGHPRHNEQFF
TGTGCCAGCAGCGTAACCTCCACGGGGCACCCCAGACACAATGAGCAGTTCTTC
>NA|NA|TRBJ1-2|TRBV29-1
CSVDWAHGYTF
TGCAGCGTTGACTGGGCTCACGGCTACACCTTC
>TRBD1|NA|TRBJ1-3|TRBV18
CASSPLGTGPSSGNTIYF
TGTGCCAGCTCACCACTTGGGACAGGGCCCTCCTCTGGAAACACCATATATTTT
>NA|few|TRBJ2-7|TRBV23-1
CASSQPAHDTTWIYEQYF
TGCGCCAGCAGTCAACCTGCTCACGACACAACCTGGATCTACGAGCAGTACTTC
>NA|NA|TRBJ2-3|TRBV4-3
CASSQDWGVPDTQYF
TGCGCCAGCAGCCAGGATTGGGGGGTACCAGATACGCAGTATTTT
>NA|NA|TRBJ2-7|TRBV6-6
CASSYSTPGSSYEQYF
TGTGCCAGCAGTTACTCGACTCCAGGGAGCTCCTACGAGCAGTACTTC
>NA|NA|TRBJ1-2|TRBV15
CATSRTQRQTGYTF
TGTGCCACCAGCAGGACACAAAGACAGACTGGCTACACCTTC
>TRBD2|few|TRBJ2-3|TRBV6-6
CMSGRMADTQYF
TGTATGAGCGGGAGGATGGCGGATACGCAGTATTTT
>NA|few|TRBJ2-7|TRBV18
CASSPRGSEQYF
TGTGCCAGCTCACCAAGGGGATCCGAGCAGTACTTC
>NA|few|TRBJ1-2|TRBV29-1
CSVDSYGYTF
TGCAGCGTTGACAGTTATGGCTACACCTTC
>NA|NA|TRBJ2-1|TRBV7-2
CASSQPSEQFF
TGTGCCAGCAGCCAGCCTAGTGAGCAGTTCTTC
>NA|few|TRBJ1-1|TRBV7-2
CASSKPRVNTEAFF
TGTGCCAGCAGTAAACCCAGGGTGAACACTGAAGCTTTCTTT
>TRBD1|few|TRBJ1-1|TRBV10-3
CAISPGGPEAFF
TGTGCCATCAGCCCAGGGGGCCCTGAAGCTTTCTTT
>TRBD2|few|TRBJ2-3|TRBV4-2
CASSQQRTSHTQYF
TGTGCCAGCAGCCAACAAAGGACTAGTCATACGCAGTATTTT
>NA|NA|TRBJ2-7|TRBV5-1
CASSPGAQGITYEQYF
TGCGCCAGCAGCCCGGGAGCGCAGGGTATAACGTACGAGCAGTACTTC
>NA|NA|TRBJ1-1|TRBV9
CASSVGDGLAEAFF
TGTGCCAGCAGCGTAGGAGACGGTTTAGCTGAAGCTTTCTTT
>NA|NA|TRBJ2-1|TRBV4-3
CASTQGGRGDNEQFF
TGCGCCAGCACCCAGGGGGGGAGAGGAGACAATGAGCAGTTCTTC
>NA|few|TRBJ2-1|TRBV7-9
CASSSRIFYRGNNEQFF
TGTGCCAGCAGCTCCCGCATTTTTTACAGAGGGAACAATGAGCAGTTCTTC
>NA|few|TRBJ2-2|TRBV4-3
CASSPSVLAVGAGELFF
TGCGCCAGCAGCCCCTCAGTGTTAGCGGTCGGGGCCGGGGAGCTGTTTTTT
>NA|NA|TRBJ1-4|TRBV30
CAWSVSRDFMDEKLFF
TGTGCCTGGAGTGTATCACGGGACTTTATGGATGAAAAACTGTTTTTT
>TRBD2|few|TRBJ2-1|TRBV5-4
CASSATSGRTYNEQFF
TGTGCCAGCAGCGCGACTAGCGGGAGGACGTACAATGAGCAGTTCTTC
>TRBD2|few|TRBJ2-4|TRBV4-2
CASSQGPRASGSGNIQYF
TGTGCCAGCAGCCAAGGCCCTCGGGCTAGCGGGAGTGGGAACATTCAGTACTTC
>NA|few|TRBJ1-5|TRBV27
CASSHSNQPQHF
TGTGCCAGCAGTCATAGCAATCAGCCCCAGCATTTT
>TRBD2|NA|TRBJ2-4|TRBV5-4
CASSWRGGKNIQYF
TGTGCCAGCAGCTGGCGGGGGGGCAAAAACATTCAGTACTTC
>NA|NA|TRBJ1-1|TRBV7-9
CASSLGFGRLNTEAFF
TGTGCCAGCAGCTTAGGTTTTGGCCGGTTGAACACTGAAGCTTTCTTT
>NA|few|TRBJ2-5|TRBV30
CAWSVLVGQTQYF
TGTGCCTGGAGTGTACTAGTGGGACAGACCCAGTACTTC
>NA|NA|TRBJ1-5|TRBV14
CASSQGGGSNQPQHF
TGTGCCAGCAGCCAAGGTGGGGGAAGCAATCAGCCCCAGCATTTT
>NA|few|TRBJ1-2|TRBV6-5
CASSYRQAYGYTF
TGTGCCAGCAGTTATAGGCAGGCCTATGGCTACACCTTC
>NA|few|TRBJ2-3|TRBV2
CASSDGGGPGTDTQYF
TGTGCCAGCAGTGATGGGGGGGGCCCTGGCACAGATACGCAGTATTTT
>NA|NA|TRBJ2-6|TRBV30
CAWSVTAGANVLTF
TGTGCCTGGAGTGTTACGGCTGGGGCCAACGTCCTGACTTTC
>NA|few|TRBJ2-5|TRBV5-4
CASSLPSQETQYF
TGTGCCAGCAGCTTGCCCTCCCAAGAGACCCAGTACTTC
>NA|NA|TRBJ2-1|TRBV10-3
CAISVEGTIVAHEQFF
TGTGCCATCAGTGTTGAGGGAACCATCGTGGCCCATGAGCAGTTCTTC
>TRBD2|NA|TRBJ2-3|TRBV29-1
CSVEPGRGTDTQYF
TGCAGCGTTGAACCCGGGAGGGGCACAGATACGCAGTATTTT
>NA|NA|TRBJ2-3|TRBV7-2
CASSFRGGSTDTQYF
TGTGCCAGCAGCTTTCGTGGGGGAAGCACAGATACGCAGTATTTT
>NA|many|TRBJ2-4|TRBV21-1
CASSIGLAGTRAKNIQYF
TGTGCCAGCAGCATAGGACTAGCGGGAACTCGAGCCAAAAACATTCAGTACTTC
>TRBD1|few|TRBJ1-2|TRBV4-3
CASSQGQGYYYGYTF
TGCGCCAGCAGCCAAGGACAGGGATATTACTATGGCTACACCTTC
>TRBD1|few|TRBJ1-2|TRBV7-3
CASRIHGTGNYGYTF
TGTGCCAGCAGAATACACGGGACAGGGAACTATGGCTACACCTTC
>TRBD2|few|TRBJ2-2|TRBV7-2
CASSLASLAVTGELFF
TGTGCCAGCAGCTTAGCGAGCCTAGCGGTCACCGGGGAGCTGTTTTTT
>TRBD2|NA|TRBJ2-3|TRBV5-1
CASSRLAGSTDTQYF
TGCGCCAGCAGCAGGCTAGCGGGCAGCACAGATACGCAGTATTTT
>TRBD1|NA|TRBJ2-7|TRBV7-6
CASSFERKGVGTGGTYEQYF
TGTGCCAGCAGCTTTGAGAGAAAGGGCGTCGGGACAGGGGGAACCTACGAGCAGTACTTC
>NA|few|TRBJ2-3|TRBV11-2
CASSEDRTRTDTQYF
TGTGCCAGCAGCGAAGACAGGACTCGCACAGATACGCAGTATTTT
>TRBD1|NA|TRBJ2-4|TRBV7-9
CASSLPDRERTKNIQYF
TGTGCCAGCAGCCTGCCGGACAGGGAGAGAACCAAAAACATTCAGTACTTC
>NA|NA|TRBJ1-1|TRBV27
CASTGGLYTEAFF
TGTGCCAGCACTGGGGGGCTGTACACTGAAGCTTTCTTT
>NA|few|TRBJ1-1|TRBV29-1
CSGVLGMNTEAFF
TGCAGCGGCGTGTTGGGAATGAACACTGAAGCTTTCTTT
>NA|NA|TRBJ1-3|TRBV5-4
CASSLMNGNTIYF
TGTGCCAGCAGCCTAATGAATGGAAACACCATATATTTT
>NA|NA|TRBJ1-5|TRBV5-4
CASSLDSNQPQHF
TGTGCCAGCAGCTTAGATAGCAATCAGCCCCAGCATTTT
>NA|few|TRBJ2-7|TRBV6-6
CASRLGDYEQYF
TGTGCCAGTCGTTTAGGGGACTACGAGCAGTACTTC
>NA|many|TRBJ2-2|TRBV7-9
CASSSNTGELFF
TGTGCCAGCAGCTCCAACACCGGGGAGCTGTTTTTT
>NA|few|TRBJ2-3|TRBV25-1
CASSERVGADTQYF
TGTGCCAGCAGTGAGAGGGTTGGGGCAGATACGCAGTATTTT
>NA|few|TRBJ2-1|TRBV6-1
CASRLGSYNEQFF
TGTGCCAGCAGGCTAGGATCCTACAATGAGCAGTTCTTC
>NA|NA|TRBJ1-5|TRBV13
CASSFGMGSNQPQHF
TGTGCCAGCAGCTTCGGTATGGGGAGCAATCAGCCCCAGCATTTT
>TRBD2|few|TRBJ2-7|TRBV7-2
CASSLAAGGPYEQYF
TGTGCCAGCAGCTTAGCTGCGGGGGGACCGTACGAGCAGTACTTC
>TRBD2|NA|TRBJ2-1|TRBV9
CASSVASGGAAGEQFF
TGTGCCAGCAGCGTGGCAAGCGGGGGGGCTGCCGGAGAGCAGTTCTTC
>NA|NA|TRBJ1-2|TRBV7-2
CASSLEGTARGGYTF
TGTGCCAGCAGCTTAGAGGGGACTGCCCGCGGTGGCTACACCTTC
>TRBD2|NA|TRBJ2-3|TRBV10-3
CAVAGGDTQYF
TGTGCCGTGGCGGGAGGGGATACGCAGTATTTT
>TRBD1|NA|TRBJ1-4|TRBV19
CASSFGQGAANEKLFF
TGTGCCAGTAGTTTCGGACAGGGGGCAGCTAATGAAAAACTGTTTTTT
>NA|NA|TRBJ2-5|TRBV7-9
CASSLPVEETQYF
TGTGCCAGCAGCTTACCCGTCGAAGAGACCCAGTACTTC
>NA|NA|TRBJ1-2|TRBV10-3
CAISPRVTNYGYTF
TGTGCCATCTCACCGCGAGTGACTAACTATGGCTACACCTTC
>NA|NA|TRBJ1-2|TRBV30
CAWSVGGWDYGYTF
TGTGCCTGGAGTGTTGGGGGATGGGACTATGGCTACACCTTC
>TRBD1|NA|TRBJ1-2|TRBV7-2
CASSTIFRDRDNYGYTF
TGTGCCAGCAGCACAATCTTCCGGGACAGGGATAACTATGGCTACACCTTC